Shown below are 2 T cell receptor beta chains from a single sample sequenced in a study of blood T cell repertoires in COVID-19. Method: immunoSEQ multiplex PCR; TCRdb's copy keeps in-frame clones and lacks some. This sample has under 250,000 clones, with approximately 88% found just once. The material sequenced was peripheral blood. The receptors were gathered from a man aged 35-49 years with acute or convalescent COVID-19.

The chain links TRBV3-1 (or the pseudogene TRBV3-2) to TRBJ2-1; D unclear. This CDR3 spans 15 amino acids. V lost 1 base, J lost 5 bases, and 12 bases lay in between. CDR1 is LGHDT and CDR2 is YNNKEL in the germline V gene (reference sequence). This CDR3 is CASSQVPKLHNEQFF. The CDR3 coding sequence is TGTGCCAGCAGCCAAGTTCCCAAACTACACAATGAGCAGTTCTTC.

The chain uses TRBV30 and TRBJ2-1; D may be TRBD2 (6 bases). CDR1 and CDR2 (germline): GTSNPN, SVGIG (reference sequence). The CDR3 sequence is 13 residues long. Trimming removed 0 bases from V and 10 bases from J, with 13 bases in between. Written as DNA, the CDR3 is TGTGCCTGGAGTGTTGGGGGGATACGGGAGCAGTTCTTC. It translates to CAWSVGGIREQFF.